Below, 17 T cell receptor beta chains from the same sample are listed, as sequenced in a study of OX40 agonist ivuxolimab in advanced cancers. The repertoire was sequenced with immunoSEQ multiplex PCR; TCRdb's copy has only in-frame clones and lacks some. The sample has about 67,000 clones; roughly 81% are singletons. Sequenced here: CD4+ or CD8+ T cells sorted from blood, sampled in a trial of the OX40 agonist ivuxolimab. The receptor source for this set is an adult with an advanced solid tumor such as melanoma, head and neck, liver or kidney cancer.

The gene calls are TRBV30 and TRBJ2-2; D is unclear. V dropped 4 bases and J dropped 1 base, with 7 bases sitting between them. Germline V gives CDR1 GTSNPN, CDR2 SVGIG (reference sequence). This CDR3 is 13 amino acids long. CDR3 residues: CAWTARNTGELFF. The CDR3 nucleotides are TGTGCCTGGACAGCCAGGAACACCGGGGAGCTGTTTTTT.

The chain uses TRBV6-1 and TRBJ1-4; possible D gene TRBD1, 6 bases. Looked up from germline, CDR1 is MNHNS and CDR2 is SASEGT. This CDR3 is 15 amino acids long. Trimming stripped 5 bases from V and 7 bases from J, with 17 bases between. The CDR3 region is CASSPSGAQSEKLFF. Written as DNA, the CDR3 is TGTGCCAGCAGTCCGTCGGGGGCGCAGTCTGAAAAACTGTTTTTT.

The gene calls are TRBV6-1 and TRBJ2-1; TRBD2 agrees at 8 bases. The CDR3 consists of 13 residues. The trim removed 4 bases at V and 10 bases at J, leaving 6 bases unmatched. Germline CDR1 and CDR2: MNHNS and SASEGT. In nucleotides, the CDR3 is TGTGCCAGCAGTGGAGGCGGGGGGAGGGAGCAGTTCTTC. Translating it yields CASSGGGGREQFF.

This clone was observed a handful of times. DNA for the CDR3: TGTGCCAGCAGCGTAGGGGGAGGCTACGGCGTCCTGACTTTC. The encoded protein is CASSVGGGYGVLTF. The chain carries TRBV9 and TRBJ2-6, with D possibly TRBD2 on 6 matching bases. V gave up 0 bases and J gave up 12 bases, with 13 bases separating them. CDR3 length equals 14 residues. Germline V lookup: CDR1 SGDLS, CDR2 YYNGEE.

DNA of the CDR3: TGTGCCAGCAGTGAGAGTATCCAAGAGACCCAGTACTTC. Its translation: CASSESIQETQYF. The chain carries TRBV27 and TRBJ2-5; no definite D call. V was cut by 5 bases and J by 1 base, with 8 bases left in between. The germline V gene has CDR1 MNHEY and CDR2 SMNVEV (reference sequence). The CDR3 runs 13 residues.

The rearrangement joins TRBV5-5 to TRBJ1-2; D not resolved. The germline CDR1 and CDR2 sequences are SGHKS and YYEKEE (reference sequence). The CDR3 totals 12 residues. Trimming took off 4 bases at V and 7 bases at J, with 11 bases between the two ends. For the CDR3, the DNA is TGTGCCAGCAGCCCACAAGTATTTGGCTACACCTTC. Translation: CASSPQVFGYTF.

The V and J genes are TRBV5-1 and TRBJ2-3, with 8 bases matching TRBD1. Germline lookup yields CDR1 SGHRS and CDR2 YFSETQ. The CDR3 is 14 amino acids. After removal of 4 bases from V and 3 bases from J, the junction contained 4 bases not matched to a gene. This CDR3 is CASSAWTGTDTQYF. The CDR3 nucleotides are TGCGCCAGCAGCGCCTGGACAGGGACAGATACGCAGTATTTT.

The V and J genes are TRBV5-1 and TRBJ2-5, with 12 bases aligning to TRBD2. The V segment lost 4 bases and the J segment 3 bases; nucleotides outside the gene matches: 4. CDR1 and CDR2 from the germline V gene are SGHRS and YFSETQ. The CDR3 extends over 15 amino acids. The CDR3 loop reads CASSPSSGGEETQYF. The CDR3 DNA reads TGCGCCAGCAGCCCGTCTAGCGGGGGGGAAGAGACCCAGTACTTC.

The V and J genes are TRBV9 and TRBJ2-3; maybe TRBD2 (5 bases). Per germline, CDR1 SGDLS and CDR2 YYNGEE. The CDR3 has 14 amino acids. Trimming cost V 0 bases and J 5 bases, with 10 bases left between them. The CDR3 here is CASSVVLAGDTQYF. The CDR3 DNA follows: TGTGCCAGCAGCGTAGTCCTAGCTGGAGATACGCAGTATTTT.

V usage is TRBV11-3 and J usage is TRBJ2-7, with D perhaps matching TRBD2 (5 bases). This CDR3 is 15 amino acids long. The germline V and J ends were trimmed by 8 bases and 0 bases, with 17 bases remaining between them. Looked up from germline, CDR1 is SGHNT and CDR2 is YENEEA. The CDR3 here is CASEPREGSSYEQYF. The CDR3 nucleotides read TGTGCCAGCGAACCCCGAGAGGGAAGCTCCTACGAGCAGTACTTC. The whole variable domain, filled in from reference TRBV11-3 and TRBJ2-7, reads EAGVVQSPRYKIIEKKQPVAFWCNPISGHNTLYWYLQNLGQGPELLIRYENEEAVDDSQLPKDRFSAERLKGVDSTLKIQPAELGDSAVYLCASEPREGSSYEQYFGPGTRLTVT.

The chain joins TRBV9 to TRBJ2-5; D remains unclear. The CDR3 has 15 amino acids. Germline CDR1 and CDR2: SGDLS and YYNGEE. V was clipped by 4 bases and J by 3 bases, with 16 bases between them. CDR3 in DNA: TGTGCCAGCAGCTCCTCCGCCGGGTCTGAAGAGACCCAGTACTTC. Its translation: CASSSSAGSEETQYF.

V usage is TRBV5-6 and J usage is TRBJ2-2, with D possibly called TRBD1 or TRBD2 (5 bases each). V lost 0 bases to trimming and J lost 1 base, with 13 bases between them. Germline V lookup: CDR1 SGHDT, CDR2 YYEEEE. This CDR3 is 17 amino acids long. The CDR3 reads CASSLEVGTVNTGELFF. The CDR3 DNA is TGTGCCAGCAGCTTGGAAGTAGGGACGGTGAACACCGGGGAGCTGTTTTTT.

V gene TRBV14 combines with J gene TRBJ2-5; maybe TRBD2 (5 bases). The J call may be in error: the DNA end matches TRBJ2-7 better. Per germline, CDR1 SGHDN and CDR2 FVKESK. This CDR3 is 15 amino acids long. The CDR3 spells CASSEPGLSSYEQYF. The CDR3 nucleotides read TGTGCCAGCAGCGAACCCGGACTTTCCTCCTACGAGCAGTACTTC.

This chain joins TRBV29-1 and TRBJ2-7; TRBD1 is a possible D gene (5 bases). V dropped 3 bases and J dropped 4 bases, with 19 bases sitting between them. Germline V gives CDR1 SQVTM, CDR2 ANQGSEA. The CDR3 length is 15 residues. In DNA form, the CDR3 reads TGCAGCGTTGAGGTTCCTAGGGGCAAGTGGTACGAGCAGTACTTC. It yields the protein CSVEVPRGKWYEQYF.

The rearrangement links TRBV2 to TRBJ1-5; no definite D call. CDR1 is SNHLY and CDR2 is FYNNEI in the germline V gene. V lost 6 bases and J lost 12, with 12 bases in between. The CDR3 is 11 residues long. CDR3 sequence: CASSPGDGQHF. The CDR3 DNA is TGTGCCAGCAGCCCCGGGGATGGCCAGCATTTT.

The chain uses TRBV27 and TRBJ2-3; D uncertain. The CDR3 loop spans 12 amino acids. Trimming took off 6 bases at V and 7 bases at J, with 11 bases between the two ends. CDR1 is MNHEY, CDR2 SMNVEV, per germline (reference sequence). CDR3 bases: TGTGCCAGCAGATCTTCCACCCATACGCAGTATTTT. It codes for CASRSSTHTQYF.

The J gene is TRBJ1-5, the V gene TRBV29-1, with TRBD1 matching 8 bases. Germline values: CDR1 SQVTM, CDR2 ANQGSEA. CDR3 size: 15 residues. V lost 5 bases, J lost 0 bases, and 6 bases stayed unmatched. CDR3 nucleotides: TGCAGCGTTTCCGTCGGACAGGGTAGCAATCAGCCCCAGCATTTT. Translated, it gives CSVSVGQGSNQPQHF.